One sample yielded the 27 T cell receptor beta chains listed below, sequenced in a study of blood T cell repertoires in COVID-19. Clones were read by immunoSEQ multiplex PCR, and TCRdb kept only the in-frame ones, dropping some. The sample holds roughly 67,000 clones, 80% to 95% seen once. Sequencing input: peripheral blood. These TCRs come from a man between 70 and 80 years old with active COVID-19.

This chain connects TRBV6-5 to TRBJ2-3, with 7 bases that match TRBD1. This CDR3 contains 14 residues. The germline gives CDR1 MNHEY, CDR2 SVGAGI. With 7 bases clipped from V and 1 base from J, the junction kept 5 bases outside the gene matches. Here the CDR3 DNA reads TGTGCCAGCAAAATCGGACAGGGCACAGATACGCAGTATTTT. This codes for CASKIGQGTDTQYF.

This chain uses TRBV9 with TRBJ2-7, with D perhaps TRBD1 (6 bases). The CDR3 is 13 amino acids. Deletions cut 4 bases from V and 7 bases from J, with 15 bases between. Germline V lookup: CDR1 SGDLS, CDR2 YYNGEE. The CDR3 DNA sequence: TGTGCCAGCAGCCGCTCCCAAAGGGGGGAGCAGTACTTC. Its translation is CASSRSQRGEQYF.

Comment on this clone: At one of its ends the junction is not consistent with the germline gene, which may arise from a read error. The rearrangement links TRBV18 to TRBJ1-6; D gene unclear. The CDR3 loop spans 13 amino acids. Germline V CDR1 and CDR2: KGHSH, LQKENI. This chain's CDR3 is CASPPNEASPLHF. The CDR3 DNA is TGTGCCAGCCCACCAAATGAGGCTTCACCCCTCCACTTT.

The chain has TRBV4-2 and TRBJ2-3, with TRBD2 matching over 8 bases. This CDR3 has 17 residues. CDR1 is LGHNA, CDR2 YNFKEQ, per germline. J was trimmed by 0 bases and V by 0 bases; bases with no gene match: 5. The CDR3 loop reads CASSQDLQRGSTDTQYF. As DNA, the CDR3 is TGTGCCAGCAGCCAAGATCTGCAGCGGGGGAGCACAGATACGCAGTATTTT.

The J gene is TRBJ1-1, the V gene TRBV12-3 or TRBV12-4, with a weak D call TRBD1 (6 bases). The V and J ends lost 8 bases and 4 bases respectively, with 11 bases between them. The CDR3 loop spans 12 amino acids. The CDR3, as DNA: TGTGCCAGCGGCAGGGGTTTCACTGAAGCTTTCTTT. Translation gives CASGRGFTEAFF.

The chain recombines TRBV3-1 (or the pseudogene TRBV3-2) with TRBJ2-3, with 12 bases lining up with TRBD2. CDR3 length equals 17 residues. Trimming removed 7 bases from V and 5 bases from J; junction bases left unmatched: 13. Germline lookup yields CDR1 LGHDT and CDR2 YNNKEL (reference sequence). The CDR3 DNA reads as TGTGCCAGCACCCATGGGCTAGCGGGGGGGCGAAGAGATACGCAGTATTTT. This gives the protein CASTHGLAGGRRDTQYF.

The chain combines TRBV11-3 with TRBJ2-6, with TRBD1 matching 7 bases. J gave up 1 base and V 3 bases, and 3 bases lay outside the gene matches. The CDR3 has 16 residues. Germline V CDR1 and CDR2: SGHNT, YENEEA. The CDR3 protein is CASSLETGSGANVLTF. Here the CDR3 DNA reads TGTGCCAGCAGCTTGGAGACAGGGTCTGGGGCCAACGTCCTGACTTTC.

V gene TRBV13 combines with J gene TRBJ2-1, with 9 bases lining up with TRBD1. The CDR3 consists of 17 residues. Germline V gene data show CDR1 as PRHDT and CDR2 as FYEKMQ (reference sequence). Trimming at V came to 5 bases and at J to 1 base, leaving 9 bases not matched to a gene. DNA for the CDR3: TGTGCCAGCAGCCCCCGGGACAGGGTGTTTTCCTACAATGAGCAGTTCTTC. Translated: CASSPRDRVFSYNEQFF.

The rearrangement joins TRBV28 to TRBJ1-4; tentatively, D is TRBD1 (6 bases). The ends were cut back, 6 bases at V and 4 bases at J, with 21 bases in the middle. The CDR3 runs 17 residues. CDR1 MDHEN and CDR2 SYDVKM come from the germline V gene. The CDR3 protein is CASRAPFPDSRNEKLFF. CDR3 DNA sequence: TGTGCCAGCAGAGCCCCCTTCCCGGACAGCCGTAATGAAAAACTGTTTTTT.

Comment on this clone: A much larger clone sits a single nucleotide away, making a read error possible. The sample carries other DNA sequences with the same CDR3. V gene TRBV7-2 combines with J gene TRBJ1-4; 9 nucleotides line up with TRBD1. CDR1 is SGHTA and CDR2 is FQGNSA in the germline V gene. The V and J ends lost 4 bases and 2 bases, in that order; junction bases with no gene match: 2. The CDR3 spans 15 residues. Written as DNA, the CDR3 is TGTGCCAGCAGCTCACAGGGGGCCACTAATGAAAAACTGTTTTTT. Protein: CASSSQGATNEKLFF. The complete variable domain, with remaining parts taken from reference TRBV7-2 and TRBJ1-4, reads GAGVSQSPSNKVTEKGKDVELRCDPISGHTALYWYRQSLGQGLEFLIYFQGNSAPDKSGLPSDRFSAERTGGSVSTLTIQRTQQEDSAVYLCASSSQGATNEKLFFGSGTQLSVL.

This rearrangement joins TRBV6-5 to TRBJ2-5; D is possibly TRBD2 (7 bases). Germline V gene lookup returns CDR1 MNHEY and CDR2 SVGAGI. This CDR3 has 15 residues. V dropped 6 bases and J dropped 0 bases, with 14 bases sitting between them. DNA of the CDR3: TGTGCCAGCAGGCCCGGGGGGCGGTACCAAGAGACCCAGTACTTC. Protein: CASRPGGRYQETQYF.

V and J are TRBV6-4 and TRBJ2-7; a weak D match, TRBD2 (7 bases). V lost 0 bases, J lost 3 bases, and 12 bases lay in between. Germline assignment: CDR1 MRHNA and CDR2 SNTAGT. This CDR3 comprises 15 residues. Here the CDR3 reads CASSDSRGGYYEQYF. CDR3 nucleotide sequence: TGTGCCAGCAGTGACTCACGCGGGGGCTACTACGAGCAGTACTTC.

A few counts support this clone. This chain uses TRBV7-8 with TRBJ2-5; TRBD2 is a possible D gene (6 bases). In germline, CDR1 is SGHVS, CDR2 FQNEAQ. CDR3 length equals 12 residues. Between the trimmed V and J ends, which lost 5 bases and 5 bases, there was a span of 9 bases. The CDR3 bases are TGTGCCAGCAGCAGAGGGAGGGAGACCCAGTACTTC. It codes for CASSRGRETQYF. The full variable domain, with the rest looked up from reference TRBV7-8 and TRBJ2-5, is GAGVSQSPRYKVAKRGQDVALRCDPISGHVSLFWYQQALGQGPEFLTYFQNEAQLDKSGLPSDRFFAERPEGSVSTLKIQRTQQEDSAVYLCASSRGRETQYFGPGTRLLVL.

V usage is TRBV5-1 and J usage is TRBJ2-2, with TRBD2 matching 8 bases. V lost 3 bases and J lost 8; bases outside the gene matches: 9. The CDR3 length is 15 residues. CDR1 SGHRS and CDR2 YFSETQ come from the germline V gene. The CDR3 reads CASSSTGTRAGELFF. The CDR3 coding sequence is TGCGCCAGCAGCTCAACCGGGACTAGGGCAGGGGAGCTGTTTTTT.

The chain uses TRBV27 and TRBJ2-2; a possible D gene is TRBD1 (5 bases). CDR3 length: 16 amino acids. V lost 0 bases and J 7 bases, leaving 15 bases between the germline ends. Germline V CDR1 and CDR2: MNHEY, SMNVEV (reference sequence). CDR3 nucleotide sequence: TGTGCCAGCAGTTTATCTCCTGGGGCGCTTCACGGGGAGCTGTTTTTT. Protein: CASSLSPGALHGELFF.

The chain is built from TRBV4-1 and TRBJ2-5, with D possibly matching TRBD1 (5 bases). The V end was cut by 2 bases, the J end by 1 base, with 11 bases between. This CDR3 region has 15 residues. Germline loops: CDR1 MGHRA, CDR2 YSYEKL. The DNA for the CDR3 is TGCGCCAGCAGCCAAACGACAGTAGCCCAAGAGACCCAGTACTTC. Translation: CASSQTTVAQETQYF.

The chain employs TRBV6-5 and TRBJ2-2; D uncertain. Trimming removed 2 bases from V and 8 bases from J, with 6 bases in between. The CDR3 loop spans 12 amino acids. Germline CDR1 MNHEY, CDR2 SVGAGI. CDR3 sequence: CASSYRGGELFF. The CDR3 nucleotides are TGTGCCAGCAGTTACCGAGGTGGGGAGCTGTTTTTT.

Here the CDR3 reads CASRRLAGGLETQYF. CDR3 nucleotide sequence: TGTGCCAGCAGAAGACTAGCGGGGGGGCTAGAGACCCAGTACTTC. This chain links TRBV11-1 with TRBJ2-5; 14 bases match TRBD2. This CDR3 is built from 15 residues. The ends lost 6 bases at V and 4 bases at J; junction bases unmatched: 4. The V gene's germline CDR1 is SGHAT and CDR2 FQDESV (reference sequence).

The V and J genes are TRBV11-3 and TRBJ2-2; 9 bases fit TRBD1. From germline, CDR1 is SGHNT and CDR2 YENEEA. V trimming: 1 base; J trimming: 8 bases; junction bases outside the gene matches: 5. The CDR3 has 15 amino acids. CDR3 sequence (DNA): TGTGCCAGCAGCTTAGTGGGACAGGGAAAAGGGGAGCTGTTTTTT. This codes for CASSLVGQGKGELFF.

The V and J genes are TRBV10-1 and TRBJ2-3; possibly TRBD2 for D (5 bases). Trimming took off 1 base at V and 2 bases at J, with 13 bases between the two ends. The length of the CDR3 is 16 residues. Germline V gene sequence: CDR1 WNHNN, CDR2 SYGVQD (reference sequence). CDR3 DNA sequence: TGCGCCAGCAGTGAGTGGTTCGGGGTTGTCACAGATACGCAGTATTTT. Translated: CASSEWFGVVTDTQYF.

V gene TRBV29-1 combines with J gene TRBJ1-2, with D maybe TRBD1 (5 bases). With 5 bases removed from V and 5 bases from J, the gap between germline ends came to 18 bases. CDR3 length: 14 amino acids. The germline V gene encodes CDR1 SQVTM and CDR2 ANQGSEA. In nucleotides, the CDR3 is TGCAGCGTTTGGAGCTCGGGGGGGGAATATGGCTACACCTTC. This sequence encodes CSVWSSGGEYGYTF.

The chain recombines TRBV5-1 with TRBJ2-1; 8 bases match TRBD2. V was pared by 4 bases and J by 6 bases, with 9 bases of the junction left unmatched. The CDR3 length is 15 residues. The germline CDR1 and CDR2 sequences are SGHRS and YFSETQ. The CDR3 loop reads CASSPRPGGANEQFF. CDR3 nucleotides: TGCGCCAGCAGCCCCCGTCCCGGGGGGGCCAATGAGCAGTTCTTC.

DNA for the CDR3: TGTGCCAGCCACCTCCGGACACCCTCCTATAATTCACCCCTCCACTTT. It is translated as CASHLRTPSYNSPLHF. This chain connects TRBV6-6 to TRBJ1-6, with a weak D call TRBD1 (5 bases). Trimming cost V 8 bases and J 0 bases, with 14 bases left between them. Germline CDR1 reads MNHNY; CDR2 reads SVGAGI (reference sequence). The CDR3 contains 16 residues.

The sample holds one count of this clone. V gene TRBV4-3 combines with J gene TRBJ1-4; D is possibly TRBD1 (5 bases). V was clipped by 0 bases and J by 2 bases, with 13 bases between them. The length of the CDR3 is 17 residues. The V gene's germline CDR1 is LGHNA and CDR2 YSLEER. CDR3 sequence: CASSQDLGGGTNEKLFF. CDR3 DNA: TGCGCCAGCAGCCAAGATCTGGGGGGGGGTACTAATGAAAAACTGTTTTTT.

The chain carries TRBV6-5 and TRBJ1-6, with 10 nucleotides matching TRBD1. Germline V gene lookup returns CDR1 MNHEY and CDR2 SVGAGI. V gave up 7 bases and J gave up 10 bases; unmatched junction bases: 7. This CDR3 comprises 14 residues. The CDR3: CASKPGQGSSPLHF. CDR3 nucleotide sequence: TGTGCCAGCAAACCGGGACAGGGGTCCTCACCCCTCCACTTT.

This chain connects TRBV28 to TRBJ1-2; TRBD1 aligns across 7 bases. The CDR3 length is 14 residues. V lost 7 bases and J lost 5; bases outside the gene matches: 10. Germline loops: CDR1 MDHEN, CDR2 SYDVKM. The CDR3 DNA follows: TGTGCCAGCACCACACCGGGACAGCTGTATGGCTACACCTTC. Protein product: CASTTPGQLYGYTF.

CDR3 amino acids: CASREQGSENEKLFF. CDR3 DNA: TGTGCCAGCAGGGAACAGGGGAGCGAGAATGAAAAACTGTTTTTT. The V gene is TRBV7-2, the J gene TRBJ1-4, with 7 bases fitting TRBD1. Germline V gene lookup returns CDR1 SGHTA and CDR2 FQGNSA. J was trimmed by 5 bases and V by 6 bases; bases with no gene match: 9. The length of the CDR3 is 15 residues.